This T cell receptor beta chain was observed in a study of a mutant IDH1 vaccine in newly diagnosed glioma. Regarding time point: baseline, week 1 (first vaccination visit). Treatment described: pre-vaccination baseline after standard-of-care therapy. Assay: immunoSEQ multiplex PCR; the TCRdb copy retains only in-frame clones and omits some. Of around 60,000 clones in the sample, about 90% were seen once. Sample share makes this clone medium-sized. This CDR3 comprises 16 residues. J gave up 0 bases and V 4 bases, and 0 bases lay outside the gene matches. Germline V gene data show CDR1 as ENHRY and CDR2 as SYGVKD.

This sample comprised PBMCs, obtained from a glioma patient treated with radiotherapy, temozolomide or both. This receptor was obtained from a man in his forties or fifties with glioma. V is TRBV10-3 and J is TRBJ2-6; 10 bases are shared with TRBD2. This CDR3 is CAISASGSSGANVLTF. The CDR3 DNA follows: TGTGCCATCAGTGCTAGCGGGAGCTCTGGGGCCAACGTCCTGACTTTC.